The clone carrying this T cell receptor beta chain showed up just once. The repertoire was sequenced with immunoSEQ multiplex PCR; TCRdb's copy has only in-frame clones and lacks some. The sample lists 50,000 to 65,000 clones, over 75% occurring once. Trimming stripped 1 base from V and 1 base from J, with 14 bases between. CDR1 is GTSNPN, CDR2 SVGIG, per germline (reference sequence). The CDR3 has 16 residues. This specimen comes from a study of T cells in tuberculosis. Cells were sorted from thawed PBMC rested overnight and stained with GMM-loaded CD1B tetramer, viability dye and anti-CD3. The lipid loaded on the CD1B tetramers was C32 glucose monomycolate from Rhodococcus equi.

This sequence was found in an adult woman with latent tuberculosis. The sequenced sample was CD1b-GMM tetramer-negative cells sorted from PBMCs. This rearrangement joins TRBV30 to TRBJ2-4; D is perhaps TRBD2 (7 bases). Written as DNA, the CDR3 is TGTGCCTGGAGTGGAGGGGGGGCGATTGCCAAAAACATTCAGTACTTC. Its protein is CAWSGGGAIAKNIQYF.